Following are 23 T cell receptor beta chains from one sample sequenced in a study of cytomegalovirus exposure and HLA in healthy donors. Researchers ran the PCR with 60 Vbeta and 13 Jbeta primers. Sequenced by immunoSEQ multiplex PCR; TCRdb stores in-frame clones only, minus some. Among approximately 110,000 clones listed, 79% were seen once. Sequencing was done on a sample of PBMCs. Every receptor here comes from a woman between 35 and 50 years old in good health and CMV-seronegative.

The V and J genes are TRBV29-1 and TRBJ2-1; 8 bases agree with TRBD1. J was trimmed by 7 bases and V by 3 bases; bases with no gene match: 5. The germline CDR1 and CDR2 sequences are SQVTM and ANQGSEA. CDR3 length equals 13 residues. In nucleotides, the CDR3 is TGCAGCGTTGACGGCAGGGGGCATAATGAGCAGTTCTTC. As protein: CSVDGRGHNEQFF.

In this sample, this clone turned up once. The V gene is TRBV5-1, the J gene TRBJ2-2; maybe TRBD2 (6 bases). CDR1 and CDR2 (germline): SGHRS, YFSETQ. Trimming cost V 2 bases and J 3 bases, with 11 bases left between them. This CDR3 has 15 residues. The CDR3 nucleotides read TGCGCCAGCAGCTTTGACGGGAGAGACACCGGGGAGCTGTTTTTT. Translating gives CASSFDGRDTGELFF. Full variable domain (remainder filled in from reference TRBV5-1 and TRBJ2-2): KAGVTQTPRYLIKTRGQQVTLSCSPISGHRSVSWYQQTPGQGLQFLFEYFSETQRNKGNFPGRFSGRQFSNSRSEMNVSTLELGDSALYLCASSFDGRDTGELFFGEGSRLTVL.

This sequence joins TRBV29-1 and TRBJ1-1; 11 nucleotides align to TRBD1. Germline V lookup: CDR1 SQVTM, CDR2 ANQGSEA. Trimming at V came to 7 bases and at J to 4 bases, leaving 8 bases not matched to a gene. This CDR3 spans 14 amino acids. CDR3 bases: TGCAGCGCCAGGACAGGGGGCGCACCCACTGAAGCTTTCTTT. The encoded protein is CSARTGGAPTEAFF.

The chain recombines TRBV30 with TRBJ2-1, with TRBD1 matching 7 bases. The J segment lost 3 bases and the V segment lost 0 bases, leaving 8 bases of the junction unmatched. CDR1 and CDR2 (germline): GTSNPN, SVGIG (reference sequence). CDR3 length equals 16 residues. The CDR3 spells CAWSVQRQGLYNEQFF. In DNA, the CDR3 is TGTGCCTGGAGTGTACAAAGACAGGGTCTCTACAATGAGCAGTTCTTC.

CDR3: CAIRGSGNYGYTF. The CDR3 bases are TGTGCCATACGGGGGTCCGGTAACTATGGCTACACCTTC. The chain uses TRBV28 and TRBJ1-2; TRBD1 is a possible D gene (5 bases). The ends were cut back, 10 bases at V and 1 base at J, with 13 bases in the middle. The CDR3 length is 13 residues. Germline V gene sequence: CDR1 MDHEN, CDR2 SYDVKM.

CDR3 DNA sequence: TGTGCCAGCAGTTTAAGACCCAGGCCCCTTAAGAACACTGAAGCTTTCTTT. Protein: CASSLRPRPLKNTEAFF. The chain joins TRBV28 to TRBJ1-1; D unresolved. Germline V gene lookup returns CDR1 MDHEN and CDR2 SYDVKM. The germline V and J ends were trimmed by 2 bases and 1 base, with 17 bases remaining between them. The CDR3 covers 17 residues.

The CDR3 nucleotides read TGTGCCAGCAGCGTAGATTTTTCCCGCCGGGACACTGAAGCTTTCTTT. Amino acid sequence: CASSVDFSRRDTEAFF. The chain has TRBV9 and TRBJ1-1; D remains unclear. From germline, CDR1 is SGDLS and CDR2 YYNGEE. The CDR3 contains 16 residues. V lost 0 bases, J lost 3 bases, and 15 bases lay in between.

This clone was seen only once. The genes are TRBV6-6 and TRBJ2-7; tentatively, D is TRBD1 (7 bases). V was trimmed by 6 bases and J by 5 bases, leaving 17 bases between them. CDR1 is MNHNY, CDR2 SVGAGI, per germline (reference sequence). The CDR3 loop spans 14 amino acids. The CDR3 DNA reads TGTGCCAGCAGAAGACAGGGAGGCCGGGACGAGCAGTACTTC. It translates to CASRRQGGRDEQYF.

In this sample, this clone turned up once. V usage is TRBV28 and J usage is TRBJ2-4, with D possibly being TRBD1 (6 bases). There are 14 residues in the CDR3. Germline values: CDR1 MDHEN, CDR2 SYDVKM. Trimming removed 10 bases from V and 3 bases from J, with 16 bases in between. CDR3 in amino acids: CATQGPPVKNIQYF. As DNA, the CDR3 is TGTGCCACCCAGGGGCCGCCTGTCAAAAACATTCAGTACTTC.

This rearrangement joins TRBV9 to TRBJ1-2; 11 bases are a match to TRBD1. The junction had 7 bases not matched to a gene; V was cut back by 2 bases and J by 1 base. The CDR3 totals 17 residues. The germline CDR1 and CDR2 sequences are SGDLS and YYNGEE. The CDR3 reads CASSVGTGTGGNYGYTF. The CDR3 DNA reads as TGTGCCAGCAGCGTCGGAACCGGGACAGGGGGTAACTATGGCTACACCTTC.

The chain uses TRBV6-5 and TRBJ2-1, with a tentative D call TRBD2 (6 bases). Trimming removed 2 bases from V and 4 bases from J, with 9 bases in between. Germline V gives CDR1 MNHEY, CDR2 SVGAGI. The CDR3 spans 14 residues. Here the CDR3 reads CASSYRDSYNEQFF. Here the CDR3 DNA reads TGTGCCAGCAGTTACCGGGACTCGTACAATGAGCAGTTCTTC.

The chain is built from TRBV5-1 and TRBJ2-1; TRBD2 matches at 7 bases. Trimming cost V 0 bases and J 7 bases; bases outside gene matches: 7. Germline CDR1 is SGHRS and CDR2 is YFSETQ. The length of the CDR3 is 15 residues. CDR3 bases: TGCGCCAGCAGCTTGGCCCGGAGCGGGATTAATGAGCAGTTCTTC. This gives the protein CASSLARSGINEQFF.

This clone appeared a single time. This rearrangement joins TRBV29-1 to TRBJ1-6, with TRBD1 matching over 7 bases. Germline V gene sequence: CDR1 SQVTM, CDR2 ANQGSEA. The CDR3 runs 13 residues. Germline trimming cut 5 bases from V and 7 bases from J; bases unmatched to any gene: 5. The CDR3 loop reads CSVQTGANSPLHF. CDR3 in DNA: TGCAGCGTTCAAACAGGGGCGAATTCACCCCTCCACTTT.

The rearrangement uses TRBV5-1 and TRBJ2-3; TRBD2 matches at 11 bases. The length of the CDR3 is 16 residues. The trim removed 2 bases at V and 2 bases at J, leaving 4 bases unmatched. Germline values: CDR1 SGHRS, CDR2 YFSETQ. Here the CDR3 DNA reads TGCGCCAGCAGCTTCTTAGCGGGGGGGCTCACAGATACGCAGTATTTT. It yields the protein CASSFLAGGLTDTQYF.

This clone has only one observation. The chain links TRBV11-2 to TRBJ2-3; D gene ambiguous. CDR1 and CDR2 from the germline V gene are SGHAT and FQNNGV. The CDR3 has 14 amino acids. Trimming stripped 3 bases from V and 5 bases from J, with 12 bases between. This CDR3 is CASSFVTAEDTQYF. The CDR3 DNA sequence: TGTGCCAGCAGCTTTGTAACCGCGGAAGATACGCAGTATTTT.

The V and J genes are TRBV19 and TRBJ2-3; TRBD1 matches at 7 bases. V was clipped by 4 bases and J by 6 bases; unmatched bases: 4. Germline V lookup: CDR1 LNHDA, CDR2 SQIVND (reference sequence). There are 13 residues in the CDR3. The CDR3 reads CASSRQGPDTQYF. CDR3 nucleotide sequence: TGTGCCAGTAGTAGACAGGGCCCGGATACGCAGTATTTT.

The CDR3 here is CASSKYPRIETQYF. In nucleotides, the CDR3 is TGTGCCAGCAGCAAATATCCGAGAATCGAGACCCAGTACTTC. The V and J genes are TRBV27 and TRBJ2-5; no firm D call. Germline V gene data show CDR1 as MNHEY and CDR2 as SMNVEV (reference sequence). V shed 6 bases and J shed 5 bases, with 16 bases lying between them. This CDR3 spans 14 amino acids.

The V call is TRBV5-4, the J call TRBJ2-1, with 8 bases aligning to TRBD2. Looked up from germline, CDR1 is SGHNT and CDR2 is YYREEE (reference sequence). V lost 1 base and J lost 0; bases outside the gene matches: 3. This CDR3 is 16 amino acids long. CDR3 nucleotides: TGTGCCAGCAGCTTGCCTAGCGGGTCCTCCTACAATGAGCAGTTCTTC. Translated: CASSLPSGSSYNEQFF.

This chain uses TRBV7-2 with TRBJ1-1; a possible D gene is TRBD1 (5 bases). Germline CDR1 SGHTA, CDR2 FQGNSA. CDR3 length: 13 amino acids. V was shortened by 3 bases and J by 8 bases, with 13 bases between the two germline ends. The CDR3 region is CASSLERGSEAFF. The CDR3 nucleotides are TGTGCCAGCAGCTTGGAGCGGGGGTCAGAAGCTTTCTTT.

The chain recombines TRBV7-2 with TRBJ2-6; TRBD1 might be the D (5 bases). This CDR3 contains 15 residues. Trimming removed 5 bases from V and 1 base from J, with 9 bases in between. The germline V gene has CDR1 SGHTA and CDR2 FQGNSA. CDR3 bases: TGTGCCAGCAGCGGCCGGACATCTGGGGCCAACGTCCTGACTTTC. It yields the protein CASSGRTSGANVLTF.

The rearrangement joins TRBV7-8 to TRBJ2-5; 13 bases align to TRBD2. The CDR3 sequence is 19 residues long. In germline, CDR1 is SGHVS, CDR2 FQNEAQ. After removal of 1 base from V and 5 bases from J, the junction contained 13 bases not matched to a gene. CDR3 sequence: CASSLGMQGLAGSVETQYF. The CDR3 DNA is TGTGCCAGCAGCTTAGGGATGCAGGGACTAGCGGGATCGGTTGAGACCCAGTACTTC.

The chain has TRBV5-1 and TRBJ1-1; tentatively, D is TRBD1 (5 bases). Germline values: CDR1 SGHRS, CDR2 YFSETQ. This CDR3 has 14 residues. V gave up 2 bases and J gave up 4 bases, with 12 bases separating them. The CDR3 DNA is TGCGCCAGCAGCTTTGGGTTGGGGGGCACTGAAGCTTTCTTT. Translating it yields CASSFGLGGTEAFF.

This clone was observed a handful of times. The chain is built from TRBV28 and TRBJ1-4, with D unresolved. V dropped 6 bases and J dropped 7 bases, with 12 bases sitting between them. The CDR3 runs 13 residues. Germline lookup yields CDR1 MDHEN and CDR2 SYDVKM. DNA for the CDR3: TGTGCCAGCAGCCGGTCGGGGTTTGAAAAACTGTTTTTT. Its translation: CASSRSGFEKLFF.